This T cell receptor beta chain derives from a study of human versus mouse CDR3 diversity and MHC coevolution listed by TCRdb under 2017. General notes on the study: The immunoSEQ assay was reported to detect one in 200,000 T cells and to minimize multiplex PCR amplification bias. Across mouse and human samples, each sample had between about 5.5 x 10^6 and 1.6 x 10^7 valid reads. As a reference point for TCR selection on multiple MHC II alleles, the study used human naive CD4 T cell repertoires and compared them against human-TCR-locus transgenic mice that have a single MHC II. The human cohort comprised three healthy volunteer blood donors, one aged 30 to 40, one aged 40 to 50 and one aged 60 to 69 at collection.

To note about this clone: Its antigen specificity is not known. The input lacks base qualities; no much larger clone sits a single base away.

Fluorescence-activated cell sorting was used to isolate naive CD4 T cells, defined as CD45RO-negative and CD62L-positive, from PBMCs. From each donor, 45 to 60 ml of fresh peripheral blood was taken, and Ficoll density centrifugation was then used to isolate PBMCs. All samples were sorted on a FACSAria III instrument and reached purity above 95%. The QIAGEN blood and tissue kit was used to extract genomic DNA from sorted cells, and the DNA was quantified on a NanoDrop 1000. Using multiplex PCR of genomic DNA, the immunoSEQ platform deep sequenced and quantified the TCR alpha and beta chains. For the original study's pipeline: IMGT gene and region definitions were used for annotation of the TCR sequences. As a stand-in for the preselection repertoire, out-of-frame rearrangements were used and set against in-frame clonotypes. To estimate repertoire size, the study used the iCHAO1 estimator that comes with the immunoSEQ platform. A Gini index based on the Lorenz curve was applied to in-frame amino acid clonotypes to measure clonal inequality. The intersect function in the R package tcR was used to count shared clonotypes, while the Jaccard index served to score similarity. The R prcomp function was used without normalization to run principal component analysis of V, J and V-J usage frequencies. Sourced from immuneACCESS, this table was stored by TCRdb with only in-frame sequences that have V and J called. A share of the clones is absent; for the studies checked, an unresolved V gene accounts for under half, and the remainder has no known explanation. Clone size and the V and J calls come from that table; the DNA yielded D and trimming. The sample table contains about 77,000 clones; only one count was recorded for 92% of them. The ten top clones hold about 0.15% of the sample.

The CDR3 spans 13 residues, from the cysteine through the phenylalanine. The only DNA kept is the CDR3, 39 bases in frame from the first base. Sequences LNHDA (CDR1) and SQIVND (CDR2) are obtained from the germline V gene (reference sequence). At the junction V is shortened by 7 bases and J by 1 base, with 11 bases in between. Summary of the overall study and its limitations: Because human T cells were selected on six or seven MHC II alleles, repertoire diversity was not considered directly comparable between humans and mice. Among all compared groups, most of the three human donors had the lowest clonal inequality scores. The largest TCR beta repertoire, approximately 1.7 million clonotypes, was estimated by iCHAO1 for humans, a finding likely attributable to selection by multiple MHC II molecules. On average, humans had more CDR3 deletions and insertions than mice, indicating greater exonuclease and TdT activity.

This clonotype was sampled from a person aged 30 to 69 in good health. The sequenced sample consisted of naive CD4+ T cells from blood. In light of the paper, this sample's cell subset or site label describes: CD45RO-negative CD62L-positive naive CD4 T cells. The V and J genes are TRBV19 and TRBJ2-7; the D segment cannot be called with confidence. The CDR3 region: CASTPTGSYEQYF. In nucleotide form, the sequence is TGTGCCAGTACTCCGACGGGTTCCTACGAGCAGTACTTC.